Listed below are T cell receptor beta chains from one sample, sequenced in a study of T cell responses to AZD1222 COVID-19 vaccine. The data were produced by immunoSEQ multiplex PCR, yet TCRdb's version contains in-frame clones alone and is incomplete. Of roughly 110,000 clones in the sample, about 86% were seen once. Sequenced here: peripheral blood, sampled on day 0 of AZD1222 vaccination. The receptors derive from an adult in good health. CDR3s include the opening cysteine and the closing phenylalanine or tryptophan. D genes are given only for firm matches. Size is omitted from some rows. Given values are once, few, many or a class for expanded clones.

j_call	clone_size	v_call	d_call	cdr3_nt	cdr3_aa
TRBJ2-3	.	TRBV7-8	TRBD2	TGTGCCAGCAGCTTAAGGCGGGAGGGCCTTGGCACAGATACGCAGTATTTT	CASSLRREGLGTDTQYF
TRBJ1-1	once	TRBV7-9	.	TGTGCCAGCAGCCCCTTCGGGATGAACACTGAAGCTTTCTTT	CASSPFGMNTEAFF
TRBJ1-4	.	TRBV2	TRBD1	TGTGCCAGCAGGCCGAGGACAGGGGGTCCTAATGAAAAACTGTTTTTT	CASRPRTGGPNEKLFF
TRBJ1-2	.	TRBV9	TRBD1	TGTGCCAGCAGCGTAGGGGCGGGGACAGGGGGCTATGGCTACACCTTC	CASSVGAGTGGYGYTF
TRBJ2-7	.	TRBV7-9	.	TGTGCCAGCAGCTTATTTAGTATTGGTGACGGCGAGCAGTACTTC	CASSLFSIGDGEQYF
TRBJ1-6	few	TRBV6-5	TRBD1	TGTGCCAGCAGTTACTCGGGACAGGGGATTAACACCCTCCACTTT	CASSYSGQGINTLHF
TRBJ1-1	.	TRBV7-9	TRBD1	TGTGCCAGCAGCTTAGCGGGGACAGGGGAGGACACTGAAGCTTTCTTT	CASSLAGTGEDTEAFF
TRBJ2-2	.	TRBV7-3	.	TGTGCCAGCAGCTCAAACTCGGCCGGGGAGCTGTTTTTT	CASSSNSAGELFF
TRBJ2-6	.	TRBV2	TRBD1	TGTGCCAGGGGGGACAGGGGTTGGTCTGGGGCCAACGTCCTGACTTTC	CARGDRGWSGANVLTF
TRBJ2-7	once	TRBV2	TRBD2	TGTGCCAGCAGGGCCCCGACTAGCGGGAGAAACGAGCAGTACTTC	CASRAPTSGRNEQYF
TRBJ2-2	once	TRBV7-2	TRBD1	TGTGCCAGCAGCCCCCCGGGACAGGGGGCTAGCGGGGAGCTGTTTTTT	CASSPPGQGASGELFF
TRBJ1-1	.	TRBV9	TRBD1	TGTGCCAGCAGCGCCGGACAGGGGAGGACTGAAGCTTTCTTT	CASSAGQGRTEAFF
TRBJ1-1	few	TRBV7-9	.	TGTGCCAGCAGCTTTGGGGGTAACAACGAAGCTTTCTTT	CASSFGGNNEAFF
TRBJ1-2	few	TRBV10-3	TRBD1	TGTGCCATCAGTGAAGGACAGGAGCCTAACTATGGCTACACCTTC	CAISEGQEPNYGYTF
TRBJ2-5	.	TRBV12-3/TRBV12-4	.	TGTGCCAGCAGCCCGGTAGGTGGAGAGACCCAGTACTTC	CASSPVGGETQYF
TRBJ1-2	.	TRBV2	.	TGTGCCAGCAAGTATGGGTCTAACTATGGCTACACCTTC	CASKYGSNYGYTF